These 28 T cell receptor beta chains originate from one sample sequenced in a study of somatic mutations in cytotoxic T cells in rheumatoid arthritis. The method was immunoSEQ multiplex PCR; TCRdb's version includes in-frame clones alone and lacks a portion of them. The sample holds over 15,000 clones, around 80% seen once. Sequencing was done on a sample of CD8+ T cells sorted from blood. The receptors originated from an adult with rheumatoid arthritis.

The chain uses TRBV19 and TRBJ1-1; 10 bases match TRBD1. Germline assignment: CDR1 LNHDA and CDR2 SQIVND (reference sequence). This CDR3 spans 17 amino acids. V shed 7 bases and J 0 bases; nucleotides not matched to a gene: 11. Here the CDR3 DNA reads TGTGCCAGTACCCCCCTGACAGGGGGCCTATTGAACACTGAAGCTTTCTTT. It specifies CASTPLTGGLLNTEAFF.

This chain uses TRBV30 with TRBJ2-3, with TRBD2 as a possible D gene (7 bases). CDR1 and CDR2 (germline): GTSNPN, SVGIG (reference sequence). V was pared by 2 bases and J by 5 bases, with 14 bases between. The CDR3 has 14 amino acids. CDR3 coding DNA: TGTGCCTGGAGTAGAGGGGGAGGGAAAGATACGCAGTATTTT. This gives the protein CAWSRGGGKDTQYF.

The chain joins TRBV19 to TRBJ1-1, with a possible D match to TRBD1 (5 bases). Deletions cut 5 bases from V and 10 bases from J, with 20 bases between. Germline V gene lookup returns CDR1 LNHDA and CDR2 SQIVND (reference sequence). This CDR3 is 14 amino acids long. CDR3 sequence (DNA): TGTGCCAGTAGTTACCGGGACCCTAACGATGTAGCTTTCTTT. Residues: CASSYRDPNDVAFF.

This chain connects TRBV29-1 to TRBJ2-1; the D is unclear. The CDR3 has 15 residues. CDR1 is SQVTM, CDR2 ANQGSEA, per germline. With 1 base removed from V and 0 bases from J, the gap between germline ends came to 10 bases. DNA of the CDR3: TGCAGCGTTGAAGGAGGCAAGGGCTCCTACAATGAGCAGTTCTTC. This translates into CSVEGGKGSYNEQFF.

The chain carries TRBV11-2 and TRBJ1-1, with D possibly TRBD1 on 6 matching bases. The CDR3 is 13 residues long. CDR1 and CDR2 from the germline V gene are SGHAT and FQNNGV. V gave up 1 base and J gave up 8 bases, with 11 bases separating them. The CDR3 DNA reads TGTGCCAGCAGCTTAGGTTCAGGACAGGAAGCTTTCTTT. Residues: CASSLGSGQEAFF.

This CDR3 is CASSLPPVRGGETQYF. CDR3 sequence (DNA): TGTGCCAGCTCACTCCCGCCTGTCAGGGGTGGTGAGACCCAGTACTTC. The chain uses TRBV18 and TRBJ2-5; weak D call: TRBD1 (6 bases). Trimming shortened V by 4 bases and J by 5 bases, and 20 bases separated the two germline ends. The CDR3 totals 16 residues. The germline V gene has CDR1 KGHSH and CDR2 LQKENI.

This chain connects TRBV5-6 to TRBJ1-4; D not certain. Germline CDR1 SGHDT, CDR2 YYEEEE. The CDR3 contains 16 residues. V lost 4 bases to trimming and J lost 3 bases, with 16 bases between them. The CDR3 sequence: CASSETLGSANEKLFF. The CDR3, as DNA: TGTGCCAGCAGCGAGACGTTGGGGTCGGCTAATGAAAAACTGTTTTTT.

This chain connects TRBV6-4 to TRBJ2-1; 7 nucleotides match TRBD2. This CDR3 has 14 amino acids. Germline V gives CDR1 MRHNA, CDR2 SNTAGT. V lost 4 bases and J lost 7; bases outside the gene matches: 7. The CDR3 region is CASSAGLGSNEQFF. CDR3 nucleotides: TGTGCCAGCAGTGCAGGACTAGGGAGTAATGAGCAGTTCTTC.

This chain links TRBV7-9 with TRBJ1-2; no firm D call. The germline CDR1 and CDR2 sequences are SEHNR and FQNEAQ (reference sequence). V lost 0 bases, J lost 6 bases, and 8 bases lay in between. This CDR3 contains 13 residues. CDR3: CASSLAPGNGYTF. The CDR3 bases are TGTGCCAGCAGCTTAGCGCCCGGGAATGGCTACACCTTC.

The V gene is TRBV21-1, the J gene TRBJ2-7; the table's D gene call, TRBD1, was not cross checked with the DNA. TRBV21-1 is a pseudogene locus. This CDR3 has 13 amino acids. The CDR3 DNA is TGTGCCAGCAGCAAACTGGGCGCTCGGGAGCAGTACTTC. Amino acid sequence: CASSKLGAREQYF.

V usage is TRBV4-1 and J usage is TRBJ2-2; tentatively, D is TRBD1 (6 bases). Germline V gives CDR1 MGHRA, CDR2 YSYEKL. There are 14 residues in the CDR3. Between the trimmed V and J ends, which lost 1 base and 6 bases, there was a span of 9 bases. The DNA of the CDR3 is TGCGCCAGCAGCCAAGGCCCAGGGGCCGGGGAGCTGTTTTTT. It yields the protein CASSQGPGAGELFF.

The V gene is TRBV11-2, the J gene TRBJ2-1, with D perhaps given as TRBD1 or TRBD2 (6 bases each). V lost 5 bases and J 9 bases, leaving 17 bases between the germline ends. CDR1 and CDR2 (germline): SGHAT, FQNNGV. The CDR3 consists of 14 residues. DNA of the CDR3: TGTGCCAGCAGCCCGCAAGGGGGGTCCGGTGAGCAGTTCTTC. This gives the protein CASSPQGGSGEQFF.

The DNA for the CDR3 is TGTGCCAGTAGTCAGGGCTACGAGCAGTACTTC. The encoded protein is CASSQGYEQYF. The chain links TRBV19 to TRBJ2-7, with D possibly being TRBD1 (5 bases). The CDR3 is 11 residues long. Germline CDR1 and CDR2: LNHDA and SQIVND (reference sequence). Trimming removed 5 bases from V and 3 bases from J, with 5 bases in between.

The rearrangement joins TRBV4-2 to TRBJ1-2, with a weak D call TRBD1 (5 bases). The V gene lost 4 bases and the J gene lost 4 bases, with 13 bases spanning the gap. CDR1 and CDR2 (germline): LGHNA, YNFKEQ. The CDR3 runs to 14 residues. DNA of the CDR3: TGTGCCAGCAGCCCCCCGACAGCCGGCTATGGCTACACCTTC. It codes for CASSPPTAGYGYTF.

V and J are TRBV9 and TRBJ2-5; 12 bases align to TRBD2. Germline CDR1 reads SGDLS; CDR2 reads YYNGEE. This CDR3 spans 16 amino acids. Losses at the gene ends were 0 bases for V and 5 bases for J; bases not matched to a gene: 5. CDR3 sequence (DNA): TGTGCCAGCAGCGTAGAGGCTAGCGGGGGGGTGGAGACCCAGTACTTC. Amino acids: CASSVEASGGVETQYF. The variable domain in full, with the rest retrieved from reference TRBV9 and TRBJ2-5, is DSGVTQTPKHLITATGQRVTLRCSPRSGDLSVYWYQQSLDQGLQFLIQYYNGEERAKGNILERFSAQQFPDLHSELNLSSLELGDSALYFCASSVEASGGVETQYFGPGTRLLVL.

This clone was observed once. V and J are TRBV9 and TRBJ2-3; either TRBD1 or TRBD2 may fit D (6 bases each). Germline assignment: CDR1 SGDLS and CDR2 YYNGEE. CDR3 length: 14 amino acids. Trimming cost V 3 bases and J 2 bases, with 10 bases left between them. CDR3 sequence: CASSGGANTDTQYF. CDR3 sequence (DNA): TGTGCCAGCAGCGGGGGGGCAAACACAGATACGCAGTATTTT.

Regarding this clone: A read error may produce the germline difference seen at one junction end. The V call is TRBV10-2, the J call TRBJ2-1; TRBD2 matches 8 bases. The CDR3 covers 15 residues. CDR1 and CDR2 from the germline V gene are WSHSY and SAAADI. CDR3 sequence: CASRESPGGRDEQFF. In DNA, the CDR3 is TGCGCCAGCAGGGAGTCTCCGGGGGGGCGGGATGAGCAGTTCTTC.

The V call is TRBV5-1, the J call TRBJ2-1; TRBD2 agrees at 12 bases. The CDR3 loop spans 15 amino acids. Trimming took 4 bases from V and 5 from J; bases not matched to a gene: 4. Germline CDR1 reads SGHRS; CDR2 reads YFSETQ. The CDR3 DNA reads as TGCGCCAGCAGCCAGAGGACTAGCGGGGACAATGAGCAGTTCTTC. Translating gives CASSQRTSGDNEQFF.

This chain joins TRBV6-5 and TRBJ2-5; D assignment may be TRBD1 or TRBD2 (5 bases each). CDR1 is MNHEY, CDR2 SVGAGI, per germline. Deletions cut 10 bases from V and 2 bases from J, with 17 bases between. The CDR3 covers 14 residues. This chain's CDR3 is CATISGTFQETQYF. CDR3 sequence (DNA): TGTGCCACTATTTCCGGGACCTTTCAAGAGACCCAGTACTTC.

The chain uses TRBV7-9 and TRBJ1-2, with D perhaps TRBD1 (5 bases). CDR1 and CDR2 from the germline V gene are SEHNR and FQNEAQ (reference sequence). V gave up 5 bases and J gave up 11 bases, with 24 bases separating them. The CDR3 totals 15 residues. The CDR3, as DNA: TGTGCCAGCAGCCCAGGGACGATTCCTTTTGGAGGTTACACCTTC. Translating gives CASSPGTIPFGGYTF.

The chain has TRBV7-9 and TRBJ1-5, with D maybe TRBD1 (6 bases). V dropped 4 bases and J dropped 5 bases, with 6 bases sitting between them. The CDR3 is 12 amino acids. Per the germline V gene, CDR1 is SEHNR and CDR2 is FQNEAQ (reference sequence). In DNA, the CDR3 is TGTGCCAGCAGCTGGACAGATCAGCCCCAGCATTTT. Encoded protein: CASSWTDQPQHF.

The V and J genes are TRBV7-9 and TRBJ2-6; no reliable D call. The V and J ends lost 2 bases and 0 bases respectively, with 2 bases between them. Looked up from germline, CDR1 is SEHNR and CDR2 is FQNEAQ (reference sequence). The CDR3 contains 14 residues. In nucleotides, the CDR3 is TGTGCCAGCAGCTTAAACTCTGGGGCCAACGTCCTGACTTTC. It translates to CASSLNSGANVLTF.

This chain connects TRBV28 to TRBJ2-7; 10 bases match TRBD1. Trimming cost V 6 bases and J 5 bases; bases outside gene matches: 7. Germline V gives CDR1 MDHEN, CDR2 SYDVKM. This CDR3 is 14 amino acids long. CDR3 sequence reads: CASRRPGTGDEQYF. CDR3 DNA sequence: TGTGCCAGCAGACGTCCCGGGACAGGGGACGAGCAGTACTTC.

The DNA for the CDR3 is TGTGCCAGCAGTGAAATTGGGGGTACTAATGAAAAACTGTTTTTT. The encoded protein is CASSEIGGTNEKLFF. This chain uses TRBV6-1 with TRBJ1-4, with D perhaps matching TRBD1 (5 bases). The CDR3 is 15 amino acids. V was trimmed by 2 bases and J by 2 bases, leaving 9 bases between them. CDR1 is MNHNS and CDR2 is SASEGT in the germline V gene.

The J gene is TRBJ2-1, the V gene TRBV10-1; 7 bases align to TRBD1. Germline V gene lookup returns CDR1 WNHNN and CDR2 SYGVQD (reference sequence). V lost 4 bases, J lost 6 bases, and 12 bases stayed unmatched. The CDR3 covers 16 residues. CDR3 nucleotide sequence: TGCGCCAGCAGTGGACAAGGACATACAGGGGTCAATGAGCAGTTCTTC. It translates to CASSGQGHTGVNEQFF.

The table lists this clone with a count of one. The chain has TRBV9 and TRBJ1-3; D is uncertain. CDR1 is SGDLS, CDR2 YYNGEE, per germline. The CDR3 has 13 amino acids. V shed 4 bases and J shed 3 bases, with 8 bases lying between them. The CDR3 nucleotides are TGTGCCAGCAGCCCCAGATTTGGAAACACCATATATTTT. Its translation is CASSPRFGNTIYF.

The genes are TRBV19 and TRBJ2-2; D possibly corresponds to TRBD2 (5 bases). Germline V gene lookup returns CDR1 LNHDA and CDR2 SQIVND (reference sequence). The CDR3 runs to 16 residues. V lost 3 bases and J lost 1, with 12 bases in between. CDR3 region: CASSIGGSLNTGELFF. CDR3 sequence (DNA): TGTGCCAGTAGTATCGGAGGTAGTTTGAACACCGGGGAGCTGTTTTTT.

This clone showed up just once. V is TRBV12-5 and J is TRBJ1-3, with D hard to call. Germline assignment: CDR1 LGHNT and CDR2 FRNRAP. The CDR3 has 15 residues. V lost 6 bases, J lost 0 bases, and 12 bases lay in between. This chain's CDR3 is CASGARLNSGNTIYF. CDR3 bases: TGTGCTAGTGGAGCGCGGTTGAACTCTGGAAACACCATATATTTT.